Reported below is one T cell receptor beta chain. Its specificity is unknown. The junction shows a germline mismatch at one end, possibly a read error. PCR used 60 Vbeta primers and 13 Jbeta primers. Original processing methods: Later work found 65 million to 100 million unique TCR beta chains, with roughly 11 million shared. Sequencing used immunoSEQ multiplex PCR; TCRdb keeps in-frame clones, though not all of them. V, J and clone size derive from that table, while D and trimming were established from the DNA sequence. Among roughly 120,000 clones listed, about 80% were seen once. These data are taken from a study of cytomegalovirus exposure and HLA in healthy donors. Regarding the study as a whole: Reportedly, HLA-A and HLA-B alleles of most subjects were accurately predicted from TCR beta. Highest at DRB1 and lowest at HLA-C, TCR association rates differed among HLA loci in a later analysis.

The germline CDR1 and CDR2 sequences are SGHRS and YFSETQ. This CDR3 comprises 17 residues. The clonotype originates from a man between 60 and 75 years old in good health and CMV-seropositive. The material sequenced was PBMCs. V gene TRBV5-1 combines with J gene TRBJ2-6; D may be TRBD1 (5 bases). CDR3 nucleotide sequence: TGCGCCAGCAGCTTGGAGTCCCGCCCTTCTGGGGCCAACGGCCTGACTTTC. Amino acid sequence: CASSLESRPSGANGLTF.